These T cell receptor beta chains were read from a single sample in a study of Ad26.COV2.S vaccination and SARS-CoV-2 variants. TCRdb's copy holds only in-frame clones and misses some; the assay was immunoSEQ multiplex PCR. In the table there are some 350,000 clones, 90% to 95% of which are singletons. The sample was peripheral blood, taken after recovery from COVID-19. These receptors came from a human donor who had recovered from COVID-19. Both conserved end residues are part of each CDR3. Each record gives: V gene, CDR3 protein.

TRBV18 | CASSPRTDSISGNTIYF
TRBV5-6 | CASSWGNTEAFF
TRBV4-3 | CASSQDRGRVNGYTF
TRBV5-3 | CARSFPCKGSQETQYF
TRBV15 | CATSRYTGELFF
TRBV7-9 | CASSPGSGANVLTF
TRBV10-3 | CAISEGPTYDLYEQYF
TRBV7-2 | CASSPARGATNEKLFF
TRBV5-1 | CASSLVRGGYQETQYF
TRBV6-5 | CASSPGQANTGELFF
TRBV5-6 | CASSFTGGGELFF
TRBV18 | CASSPGVGNEKLFF
TRBV19 | CASSMGAGGNYGYTF
TRBV7-2 | CASSLTRSETQYF
TRBV5-5 | CASSLDRLSGNTIYF
TRBV5-8 | CASSLRERLGYTF
TRBV3-1/TRBV3-2 | CASSREGAMNTEAFF
TRBV4-1 | CASSQAVRDYGYTF
TRBV5-6 | CASSPLATGFGVNTEAFF
TRBV18 | CASSPPTGGGYGYTF
TRBV19 | CASGQGANEQYF
TRBV6-5 | CAVWDSYNEQFF
TRBV18 | CASSLRLSSYNEQFF
TRBV15 | CATSLSWAPNTGELFF
TRBV7-8 | CASSLQRTNRQPQHF
TRBV7-8 | CASSVRGQRSRNTIYF
TRBV7-9 | CASSSWTLSYEQYF
TRBV2 | CASSSQSRTSSAADTQYF
TRBV28 | CASSFVGVNYGYTF
TRBV5-8 | CASSLPQTDTQYF
TRBV7-2 | CASSPSGGYNEQFF
TRBV12-3/TRBV12-4 | CASSFSGADTQYF
TRBV7-8 | CASSATGPAYEQYF
TRBV25-1 | CASSEWTSQETQYF
TRBV4-1 | CASSPGQGVREQYF
TRBV4-1 | CASSQVLAAGGRNEQFF
TRBV7-2 | CASRLKRGGPGELFF
TRBV27 | CASSLFPTGELFF
TRBV5-1 | CASSLDEASTDTQYF
TRBV7-9 | CASRPLAGAFNEQFF
TRBV7-6 | CASSLGARSSGANVLTF
TRBV2 | CASSAGGVVSYEQYF
TRBV7-9 | CASSHPTGRAETQYF
TRBV5-1 | CASSLDSRGTGELFF
TRBV28 | CASLTGGASQPQHF
TRBV7-9 | CASSFVSSGDNEQFF
TRBV12-3/TRBV12-4 | CASSRGEVNIQYF
TRBV25-1 | CASRGNEKLFF
TRBV5-4 | CASSRSGQLNYGYTF
TRBV9 | CASSATITDTQYF
TRBV5-6 | CASSLGAGGGQPQHF
TRBV4-1 | CASSQEIAGVENEQFF
TRBV6-4 | CASSRTSGGTDTQYF
TRBV6-1 | CASSDSRGETQYF
TRBV27 | CASSFRDRVTETQYF
TRBV19 | CASSIVGIGTEAFF
TRBV6-4 | CASSEGTGGSGANVLTF
TRBV29-1 | CSVWRHRGTDTEAFF
TRBV10-3 | CAISPRAEGNTIYF
TRBV9 | CASSVDGGPNYGYTF